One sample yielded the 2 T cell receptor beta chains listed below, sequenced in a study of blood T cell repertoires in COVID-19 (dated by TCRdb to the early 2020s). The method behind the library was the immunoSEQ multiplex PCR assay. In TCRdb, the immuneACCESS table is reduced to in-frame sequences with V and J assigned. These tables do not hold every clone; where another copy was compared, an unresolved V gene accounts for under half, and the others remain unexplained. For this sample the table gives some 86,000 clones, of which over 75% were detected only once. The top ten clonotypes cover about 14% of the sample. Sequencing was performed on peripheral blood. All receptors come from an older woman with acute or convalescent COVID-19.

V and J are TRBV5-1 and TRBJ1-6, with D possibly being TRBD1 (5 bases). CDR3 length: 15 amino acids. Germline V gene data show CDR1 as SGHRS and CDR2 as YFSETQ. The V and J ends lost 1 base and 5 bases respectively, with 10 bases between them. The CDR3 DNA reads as TGCGCCAGCAGCTTGATGGGGCCCAATAATTCACCCCTCCACTTT. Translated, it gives CASSLMGPNNSPLHF.

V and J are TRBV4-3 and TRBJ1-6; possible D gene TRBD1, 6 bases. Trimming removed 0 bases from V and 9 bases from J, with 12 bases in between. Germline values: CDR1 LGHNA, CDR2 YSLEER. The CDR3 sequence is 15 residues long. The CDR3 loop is CASSQDQGWGSPLHF. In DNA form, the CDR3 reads TGCGCCAGCAGCCAAGATCAGGGGTGGGGTTCACCCCTCCACTTT.